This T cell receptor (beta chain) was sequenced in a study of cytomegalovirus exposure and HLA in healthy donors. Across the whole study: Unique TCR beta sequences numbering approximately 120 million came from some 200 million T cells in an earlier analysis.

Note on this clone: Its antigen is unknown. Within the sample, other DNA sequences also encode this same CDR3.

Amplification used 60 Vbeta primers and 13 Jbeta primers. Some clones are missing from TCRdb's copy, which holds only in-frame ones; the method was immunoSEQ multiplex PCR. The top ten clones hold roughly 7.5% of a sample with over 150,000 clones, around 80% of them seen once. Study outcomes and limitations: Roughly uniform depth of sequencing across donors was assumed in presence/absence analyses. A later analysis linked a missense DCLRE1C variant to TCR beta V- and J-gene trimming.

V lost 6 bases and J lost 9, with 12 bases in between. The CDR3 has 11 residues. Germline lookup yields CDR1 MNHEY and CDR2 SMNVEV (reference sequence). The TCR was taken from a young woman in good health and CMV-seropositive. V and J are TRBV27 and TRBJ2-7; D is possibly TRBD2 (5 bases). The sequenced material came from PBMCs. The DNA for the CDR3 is TGTGCCAGCAGCCATACTAGTGGGCAGTACTTC. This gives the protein CASSHTSGQYF.